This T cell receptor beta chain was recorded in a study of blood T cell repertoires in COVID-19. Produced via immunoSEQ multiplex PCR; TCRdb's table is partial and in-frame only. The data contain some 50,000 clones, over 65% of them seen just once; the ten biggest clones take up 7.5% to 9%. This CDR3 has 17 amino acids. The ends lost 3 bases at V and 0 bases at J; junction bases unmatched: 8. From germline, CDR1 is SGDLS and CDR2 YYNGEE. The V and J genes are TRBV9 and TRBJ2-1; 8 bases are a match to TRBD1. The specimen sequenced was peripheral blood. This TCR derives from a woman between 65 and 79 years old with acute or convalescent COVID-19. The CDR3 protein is CASSDSPGQASYNEQFF. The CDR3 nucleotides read TGTGCCAGCAGCGACTCACCGGGACAGGCCTCCTACAATGAGCAGTTCTTC.